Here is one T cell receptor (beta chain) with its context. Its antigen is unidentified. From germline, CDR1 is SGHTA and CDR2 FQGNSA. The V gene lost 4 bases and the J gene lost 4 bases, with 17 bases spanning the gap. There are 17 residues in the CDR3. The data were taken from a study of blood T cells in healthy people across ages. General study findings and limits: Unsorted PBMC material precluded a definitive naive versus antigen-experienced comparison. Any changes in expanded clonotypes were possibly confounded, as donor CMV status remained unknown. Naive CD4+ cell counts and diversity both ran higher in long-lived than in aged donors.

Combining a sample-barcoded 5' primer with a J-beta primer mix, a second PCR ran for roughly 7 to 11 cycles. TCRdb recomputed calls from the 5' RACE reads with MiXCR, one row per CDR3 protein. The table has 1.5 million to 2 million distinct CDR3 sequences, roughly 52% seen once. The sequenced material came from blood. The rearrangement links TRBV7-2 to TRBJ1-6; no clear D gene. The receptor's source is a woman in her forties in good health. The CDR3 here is CASSSRPPNGYNSPLHF. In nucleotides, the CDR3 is TGTGCCAGCAGCTCCCGACCCCCTAATGGGTATAATTCACCCCTCCACTTT.